The next 27 T cell receptor beta chains were all read from a single sample in a study of blood T cell repertoires in COVID-19. Produced via immunoSEQ multiplex PCR; TCRdb's table is partial and in-frame only. The sample includes approximately 50,000 clones, approximately 84% seen only once; the top ten take approximately 17%. Specimen: peripheral blood. The receptors here all came from a man in his sixties or seventies with active COVID-19.

The rearrangement uses TRBV28 and TRBJ2-3, with TRBD2 identical over 13 bases. Germline CDR1 and CDR2: MDHEN and SYDVKM. Germline trimming cut 4 bases from V and 4 bases from J; bases unmatched to any gene: 8. The CDR3 has 17 amino acids. The CDR3 DNA sequence: TGTGCCAGCAGTTCTCGGACTAGCGGGAGTCTTGCAGATACGCAGTATTTT. This sequence encodes CASSSRTSGSLADTQYF.

V and J are TRBV28 and TRBJ1-2; D gene ambiguous. Germline CDR1 MDHEN, CDR2 SYDVKM. V gave up 3 bases and J gave up 2 bases, with 7 bases separating them. This CDR3 spans 13 amino acids. CDR3: CASSLVANYGYTF. DNA of the CDR3: TGTGCCAGCAGTTTGGTGGCAAACTATGGCTACACCTTC.

The chain has TRBV27 and TRBJ2-2; TRBD2 matches 9 bases. The germline CDR1 and CDR2 sequences are MNHEY and SMNVEV (reference sequence). V lost 5 bases to trimming and J lost 4 bases; unmatched junction nucleotides: 14. The CDR3 sequence is 18 residues long. The CDR3 is CASSPHPGTSYLTGELFF. DNA for the CDR3: TGTGCCAGCAGTCCCCACCCCGGGACTAGCTACCTCACCGGGGAGCTGTTTTTT.

The V and J genes are TRBV6-1 and TRBJ2-1; 8 bases map to TRBD2. Germline CDR1 and CDR2: MNHNS and SASEGT. J gave up 2 bases and V 5 bases, and 2 bases lay outside the gene matches. CDR3 length equals 14 residues. The CDR3 spells CASSPGLAYNEQFF. CDR3 nucleotide sequence: TGTGCCAGCAGTCCGGGACTAGCCTACAATGAGCAGTTCTTC.

The chain employs TRBV4-3 and TRBJ2-2; the D is unclear. Germline CDR1 and CDR2: LGHNA and YSLEER. The CDR3 runs 15 residues. V was trimmed by 6 bases and J by 4 bases, leaving 15 bases between them. The CDR3 DNA reads as TGCGCCAGCAGAACTCTCGCATCGGGCACCGGGGAGCTGTTTTTT. This codes for CASRTLASGTGELFF.

The chain is built from TRBV11-2 and TRBJ1-1, with D possibly being TRBD1 (5 bases). Looked up from germline, CDR1 is SGHAT and CDR2 is FQNNGV. This CDR3 is built from 14 residues. V lost 4 bases and J 4 bases, leaving 13 bases between the germline ends. In DNA, the CDR3 is TGTGCCAGCAGCTCGGAAAGGGGCGTCACTGAAGCTTTCTTT. It specifies CASSSERGVTEAFF.

The V call is TRBV27, the J call TRBJ1-6, with no clear D. Germline V gene lookup returns CDR1 MNHEY and CDR2 SMNVEV (reference sequence). CDR3 length equals 16 residues. Between the trimmed V and J ends, which lost 5 bases and 0 bases, there was a span of 11 bases. The CDR3 bases are TGTGCCAGCAGTCGGGTCTCGAGCTCCTATAATTCACCCCTCCACTTT. It codes for CASSRVSSSYNSPLHF.

CDR3 protein: CASSPGHPADTQYF. The CDR3, as DNA: TGTGCCAGCAGCCCGGGACACCCGGCAGATACGCAGTATTTT. The chain employs TRBV7-8 and TRBJ2-3, with a weak D call TRBD1 (6 bases). The germline gives CDR1 SGHVS, CDR2 FQNEAQ. V was shortened by 5 bases and J by 4 bases, with 13 bases between the two germline ends. The CDR3 extends over 14 amino acids.

The rearrangement joins TRBV29-1 to TRBJ2-1, with 7 bases lining up with TRBD2. Germline V gene data show CDR1 as SQVTM and CDR2 as ANQGSEA. With V trimmed by 2 bases and J by 2 bases, 6 bases remained unmatched. The CDR3 is 15 amino acids. The CDR3 loop is CSVEPAGITYNEQFF. CDR3 sequence (DNA): TGCAGCGTTGAACCAGCGGGGATTACCTACAATGAGCAGTTCTTC.

The genes are TRBV30 and TRBJ2-1, with 7 bases identical to TRBD2. Germline CDR1 is GTSNPN and CDR2 is SVGIG (reference sequence). The V segment lost 0 bases and the J segment 4 bases; nucleotides outside the gene matches: 6. The length of the CDR3 is 15 residues. The CDR3 DNA sequence: TGTGCCTGGAGTGTTCGCGGGACTACGTACAATGAGCAGTTCTTC. Protein sequence: CAWSVRGTTYNEQFF.

The CDR3 region has the DNA TGCGCCAGCAGCCAACCCTGGGACAGTACCTACGAGCAGTACTTC. Protein sequence: CASSQPWDSTYEQYF. V and J are TRBV4-1 and TRBJ2-7; 7 nucleotides agree with TRBD1. With 2 bases clipped from V and 2 bases from J, the junction kept 6 bases outside the gene matches. Looked up from germline, CDR1 is MGHRA and CDR2 is YSYEKL. CDR3 size: 15 residues.

V gene TRBV5-6 combines with J gene TRBJ1-2, with a weak D call TRBD1 (5 bases). Trimming took 4 bases from V and 0 from J, leaving 13 bases between them. Germline V gene data show CDR1 as SGHDT and CDR2 as YYEEEE. The CDR3 consists of 15 residues. The CDR3 is CASSLREQPNYGYTF. The CDR3 bases are TGTGCCAGCAGCCTCAGGGAACAGCCTAACTATGGCTACACCTTC.

The V gene is TRBV19, the J gene TRBJ2-4; 9 nucleotides agree with TRBD1. Per the germline V gene, CDR1 is LNHDA and CDR2 is SQIVND (reference sequence). The V segment lost 5 bases and the J segment 5 bases; nucleotides outside the gene matches: 7. The CDR3 extends over 15 amino acids. CDR3 nucleotides: TGTGCCAGTAGTGTTTTCGGACAGGGGCAAAACATTCAGTACTTC. As protein: CASSVFGQGQNIQYF.

This clone has only a few counts. The chain employs TRBV6-5 and TRBJ1-2; weak D call: TRBD1 (5 bases). V was shortened by 8 bases and J by 4 bases, with 14 bases between the two germline ends. Germline V lookup: CDR1 MNHEY, CDR2 SVGAGI. This CDR3 spans 13 amino acids. The CDR3 sequence: CASSRREAYGYTF. For the CDR3, the DNA is TGTGCCAGCTCCCGCAGGGAAGCCTATGGCTACACCTTC.

The chain uses TRBV19 and TRBJ1-4, with 11 bases aligning to TRBD1. The germline gives CDR1 LNHDA, CDR2 SQIVND (reference sequence). The V gene end was trimmed by 5 bases and the J gene end by 4 bases; junction bases not matched to a gene: 12. CDR3 length: 18 amino acids. CDR3 sequence (DNA): TGTGCCAGTAGTTTTCGGGACAGGGGGGTAGTCGATAATGAAAAACTGTTTTTT. It encodes CASSFRDRGVVDNEKLFF. The full variable domain, in which reference TRBV19 and TRBJ1-4 provide the parts outside the CDR3, is DGGITQSPKYLFRKEGQNVTLSCEQNLNHDAMYWYRQDPGQGLRLIYYSQIVNDFQKGDIAEGYSVSREKKESFPLTVTSAQKNPTAFYLCASSFRDRGVVDNEKLFFGSGTQLSVL.

The chain is built from TRBV9 and TRBJ2-3, with 8 bases aligning to TRBD2. The CDR3 sequence is 14 residues long. Germline values: CDR1 SGDLS, CDR2 YYNGEE. Losses at the gene ends were 4 bases for V and 2 bases for J; bases not matched to a gene: 3. CDR3 coding DNA: TGTGCCAGCAGCTTCGGGGGGGACACAGATACGCAGTATTTT. It translates to CASSFGGDTDTQYF.

This clone came up once. This rearrangement joins TRBV7-2 to TRBJ1-2; a possible D gene is TRBD1 (5 bases). Germline CDR1 SGHTA, CDR2 FQGNSA. V dropped 5 bases and J dropped 8 bases, with 21 bases sitting between them. CDR3 size: 15 residues. CDR3 coding DNA: TGTGCCAGCAGCCAGGCGGGAGGGGCGCAGGGAGGCTACACCTTC. This encodes CASSQAGGAQGGYTF.

This clone showed up just once. The V and J genes are TRBV9 and TRBJ2-1, with a weak D call TRBD1 (6 bases). The V gene's germline CDR1 is SGDLS and CDR2 YYNGEE. The CDR3 spans 17 residues. V was cut by 0 bases and J by 2 bases, with 15 bases left in between. The CDR3 DNA reads as TGTGCCAGCAGCGTAGCGACCCATGGGGGCGCCTACAATGAGCAGTTCTTC. This gives the protein CASSVATHGGAYNEQFF. The full variable domain, completed using reference TRBV9 and TRBJ2-1, is DSGVTQTPKHLITATGQRVTLRCSPRSGDLSVYWYQQSLDQGLQFLIQYYNGEERAKGNILERFSAQQFPDLHSELNLSSLELGDSALYFCASSVATHGGAYNEQFFGPGTRLTVL.

Note on this clone: A much more abundant neighbour one base away suggests this may be a read error. The chain uses TRBV11-3 and TRBJ2-2; no firm D call. V lost 3 bases to trimming and J lost 1 base, with 6 bases between them. This CDR3 has 14 amino acids. CDR1 SGHNT and CDR2 YENEEA come from the germline V gene. The CDR3 here is CASSLRQNTGELFF. The CDR3 DNA reads TGTGCCAGCAGCTTGAGACAGAACACCGGGGAGCTGTTTTTT.

The CDR3 nucleotides read TGTGCCAGCAGTGAATCGGGACAGCGGGGAAACACCATATATTTT. This encodes CASSESGQRGNTIYF. This rearrangement joins TRBV2 to TRBJ1-3; 7 bases map to TRBD1. The trim removed 2 bases at V and 4 bases at J, leaving 5 bases unmatched. This CDR3 spans 15 amino acids. Germline V gene data show CDR1 as SNHLY and CDR2 as FYNNEI.

The rearrangement joins TRBV30 to TRBJ2-2, with TRBD1 as a possible D gene (5 bases). The CDR3 length is 14 residues. In germline, CDR1 is GTSNPN, CDR2 SVGIG (reference sequence). Trimming shortened V by 3 bases and J by 5 bases, and 13 bases separated the two germline ends. The CDR3 protein is CAWRKGFRTGELFF. The CDR3, as DNA: TGTGCCTGGAGGAAGGGGTTCCGAACCGGGGAGCTGTTTTTT.

In this sample, this clone turned up a few times. The chain links TRBV20-1 to TRBJ2-3; 7 bases fit TRBD1. V lost 3 bases and J lost 5; bases outside the gene matches: 5. CDR3 length: 13 amino acids. Germline-derived CDR1 and CDR2 are DFQATT and SNEGSKA (reference sequence). The chain's CDR3 is CSASRPGGDTQYF. CDR3 DNA sequence: TGCAGTGCTAGTAGGCCAGGGGGAGATACGCAGTATTTT.

The chain uses TRBV5-1 and TRBJ2-3; 10 positions agree with TRBD2. This CDR3 region has 16 residues. The J segment lost 5 bases and the V segment lost 0 bases, leaving 6 bases of the junction unmatched. Germline CDR1 reads SGHRS; CDR2 reads YFSETQ. CDR3 sequence: CASSLESSGSLDTQYF. The DNA for the CDR3 is TGCGCCAGCAGCTTGGAGTCTAGCGGGAGTTTAGATACGCAGTATTTT.

By frequency in the sample, this clone is medium-sized (0.01 to 0.1%). The chain combines TRBV30 with TRBJ2-7; 11 bases are a match to TRBD1. The CDR3 spans 15 residues. Germline CDR1 reads GTSNPN; CDR2 reads SVGIG (reference sequence). V trimming: 3 bases; J trimming: 5 bases; junction bases outside the gene matches: 9. In nucleotides, the CDR3 is TGTGCCTGGAGGGGACCGGGACAGGGGGGAGACGAGCAGTACTTC. It encodes CAWRGPGQGGDEQYF. The full variable domain, completed using reference TRBV30 and TRBJ2-7, is SQTIHQWPATLVQPVGSPLSLECTVEGTSNPNLYWYRQAAGRGLQLLFYSVGIGQISSEVPQNLSASRPQDRQFILSSKKLLLSDSGFYLCAWRGPGQGGDEQYFGPGTRLTVT.

The V gene is TRBV7-2, the J gene TRBJ2-7; 9 positions agree with TRBD2. With V trimmed by 1 base and J by 5 bases, 9 bases remained unmatched. This CDR3 comprises 16 residues. Germline-derived CDR1 and CDR2 are SGHTA and FQGNSA. CDR3 loop: CASSLGVAGGPDEQYF. The CDR3 nucleotides are TGTGCCAGCAGCTTAGGGGTCGCGGGAGGGCCCGACGAGCAGTACTTC.

This sequence joins TRBV29-1 and TRBJ2-1; 9 bases are a match to TRBD1. The CDR3 consists of 14 residues. J was trimmed by 6 bases and V by 7 bases; bases with no gene match: 10. Per germline, CDR1 SQVTM and CDR2 ANQGSEA. The DNA of the CDR3 is TGCAGCGCCCCAGCCGGGACAGGGCTCAATGAGCAGTTCTTC. Translated, it gives CSAPAGTGLNEQFF.

The table lists this clone with a few counts. The V and J genes are TRBV6-2 or TRBV6-3 and TRBJ1-1; D not certain. The CDR3 runs 15 residues. In germline, CDR1 is MNHEY, CDR2 SVGEGT. With 0 bases removed from V and 0 bases from J, the gap between germline ends came to 8 bases. The CDR3 region is CASSYSRPLNTEAFF. For the CDR3, the DNA is TGTGCCAGCAGTTACTCGAGGCCCCTGAACACTGAAGCTTTCTTT.